This TCR beta chain was retrieved from a study of blood T cell repertoires in COVID-19. About the research overall: Nucleic acid was either cDNA or gDNA, and it came from T cells, B-cell-depleted T cells, or PBMCs.

The protocol was immunoSEQ multiplex PCR, while the TCRdb copy is restricted to in-frame clones and leaves out a portion. The repertoire holds 190,000 or so clones, with around nine tenths as singletons. Trimming removed 1 base from V and 7 bases from J, with 14 bases in between. The V gene's germline CDR1 is SEHNR and CDR2 FQNEAQ (reference sequence). The CDR3 sequence is 15 residues long. This TCR derives from a woman aged 18-29 years who had recovered from COVID-19. This rearrangement joins TRBV7-9 to TRBJ1-5; D unclear. Source material: peripheral blood. CDR3 loop: CASSLDPGDVQPQHF. The CDR3 DNA sequence: TGTGCCAGCAGCTTAGACCCCGGGGATGTACAGCCCCAGCATTTT.